Only one count was recorded for the clone carrying this T cell receptor beta chain. The data belong to a study of control samples from healthy donors and cancer patients. Trimming pared 5 bases from V and 4 bases from J, leaving 11 bases between. The germline gives CDR1 KGHDR, CDR2 SFDVKD. There are 13 residues in the CDR3. TCRdb keeps only in-frame clones here, not all; method: immunoSEQ multiplex PCR. The table lists about 140,000 clones, under 95% of them singletons. The TCR sequence derives from a man aged 40-50 years in good health. V usage is TRBV24-1 and J usage is TRBJ2-7; D might be TRBD1 (6 bases). Sequences were obtained from blood. In DNA form, the CDR3 reads TGTGCCACCAGTGGACCACAGGGATACGAGCAGTACTTC. This sequence encodes CATSGPQGYEQYF.